This TCR beta chain was captured in a study of blood T cell repertoires in COVID-19. On the study more broadly: Specimens from acute and convalescent COVID-19 originated in the United States, Italy and Spain. Sources were T cells, B-cell-depleted T cells, or PBMCs; the material itself was cDNA or gDNA.

Source study methods: It was from reference gene primer amplification that nucleated cell counts were estimated. Here immunoSEQ multiplex PCR was the method, and the copy in TCRdb shows in-frame clones only, minus some. V and J calls and clone size follow that table, whereas D and trimming were derived from the DNA. Of approximately 100,000 clones listed, 88% were seen once; the top ten hold under 7.5%. The CDR3 length is 14 residues. Deletions cut 1 base from V and 7 bases from J, with 11 bases between. Germline assignment: CDR1 MNHNS and CDR2 SASEGT. Sequenced: peripheral blood. The origin of this receptor is a woman aged 55-69 years with acute or convalescent COVID-19. The V call is TRBV6-1, the J call TRBJ1-5; TRBD1 is a possible D gene (5 bases). CDR3 sequence reads: CASSEDRFGQPQHF. The CDR3 nucleotides read TGTGCCAGCAGTGAAGACAGGTTCGGACAGCCCCAGCATTTT.